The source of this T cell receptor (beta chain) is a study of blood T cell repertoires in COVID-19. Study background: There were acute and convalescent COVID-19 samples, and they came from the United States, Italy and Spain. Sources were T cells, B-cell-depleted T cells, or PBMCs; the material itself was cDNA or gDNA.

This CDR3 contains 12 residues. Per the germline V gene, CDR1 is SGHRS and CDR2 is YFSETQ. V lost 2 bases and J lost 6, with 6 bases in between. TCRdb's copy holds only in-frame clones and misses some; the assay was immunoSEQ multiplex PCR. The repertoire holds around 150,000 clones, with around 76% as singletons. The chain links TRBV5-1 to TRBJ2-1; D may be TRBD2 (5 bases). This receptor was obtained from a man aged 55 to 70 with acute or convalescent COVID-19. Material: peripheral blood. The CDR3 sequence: CASSLEGNEQFF. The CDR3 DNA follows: TGCGCCAGCAGCTTAGAGGGCAATGAGCAGTTCTTC.